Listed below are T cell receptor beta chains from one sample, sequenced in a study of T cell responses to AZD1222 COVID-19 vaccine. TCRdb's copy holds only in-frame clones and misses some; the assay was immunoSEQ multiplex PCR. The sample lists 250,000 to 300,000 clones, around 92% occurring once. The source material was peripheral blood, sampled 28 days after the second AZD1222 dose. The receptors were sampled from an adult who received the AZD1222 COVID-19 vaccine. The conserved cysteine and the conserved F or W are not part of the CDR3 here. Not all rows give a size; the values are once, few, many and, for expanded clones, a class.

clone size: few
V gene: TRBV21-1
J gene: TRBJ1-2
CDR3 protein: LDGAGGYGYT

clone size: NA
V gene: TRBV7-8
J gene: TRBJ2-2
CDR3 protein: ASSPVVLAGHTGELF

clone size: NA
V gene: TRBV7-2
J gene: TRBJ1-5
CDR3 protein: ASMGSEGQPQH

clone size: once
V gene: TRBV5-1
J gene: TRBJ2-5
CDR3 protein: ASRSGRMTETQY

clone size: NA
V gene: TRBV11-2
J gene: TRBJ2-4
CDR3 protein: ASSTVTSPREGPKNIQY

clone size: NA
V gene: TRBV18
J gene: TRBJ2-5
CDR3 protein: ASSPPGLETQY

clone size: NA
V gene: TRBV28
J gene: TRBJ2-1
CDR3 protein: ASSSALPPYNEQF

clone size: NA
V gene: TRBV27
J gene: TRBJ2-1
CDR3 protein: ASSLSEYNEQF

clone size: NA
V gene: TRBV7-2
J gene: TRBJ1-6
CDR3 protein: ASSLLVQGGSPLH

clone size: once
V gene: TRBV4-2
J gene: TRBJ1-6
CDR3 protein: ASSPDPGQGRNSPLH

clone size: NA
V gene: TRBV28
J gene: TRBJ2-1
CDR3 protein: ASSPGLAGGRIGNEQF

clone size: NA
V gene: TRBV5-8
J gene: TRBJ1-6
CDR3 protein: ASSLTGRNSPLH

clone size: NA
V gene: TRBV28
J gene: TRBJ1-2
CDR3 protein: ASLRYRGPREGYT

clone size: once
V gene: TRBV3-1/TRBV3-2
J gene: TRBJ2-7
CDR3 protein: ASSRTGGSGEQY

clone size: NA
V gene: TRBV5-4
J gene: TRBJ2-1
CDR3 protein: ASSLGGGPYSYNEQF

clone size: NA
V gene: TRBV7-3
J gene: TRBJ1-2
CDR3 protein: ASSLSREDGYT

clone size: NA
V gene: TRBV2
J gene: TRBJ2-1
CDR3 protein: ASREGTYYNEQF

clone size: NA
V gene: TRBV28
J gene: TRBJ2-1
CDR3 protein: ASSWDEDNEQF

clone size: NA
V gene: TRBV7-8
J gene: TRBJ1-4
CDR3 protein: ASRQGATNEKLF

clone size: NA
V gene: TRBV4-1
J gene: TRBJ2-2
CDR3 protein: ASSYGGRGDHTGELF

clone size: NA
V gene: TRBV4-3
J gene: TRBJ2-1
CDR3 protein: ASSQGVVSEQF

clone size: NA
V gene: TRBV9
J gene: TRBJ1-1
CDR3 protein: ASSADTEAF

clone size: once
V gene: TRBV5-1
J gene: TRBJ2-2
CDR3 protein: ASSLSGHTGELF

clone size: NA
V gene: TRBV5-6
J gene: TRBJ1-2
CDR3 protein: ASSGPGTAYGYT

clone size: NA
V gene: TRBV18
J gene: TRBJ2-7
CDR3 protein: ASSSLGYEQY